Following are 29 T cell receptor beta chains from one sample sequenced in a study of somatic mutations in cytotoxic T cells in rheumatoid arthritis. Clones were read by immunoSEQ multiplex PCR, and TCRdb kept only the in-frame ones, dropping some. The sample lists approximately 11,000 clones; around 70% were seen once. Sequencing used CD8+ T cells sorted from blood. Receptors were obtained from a man between 65 and 80 years old in good health.

The chain recombines TRBV30 with TRBJ1-5, with D uncertain. The V and J ends lost 0 bases and 3 bases respectively, with 9 bases between them. The CDR3 runs 14 residues. Germline CDR1 reads GTSNPN; CDR2 reads SVGIG (reference sequence). CDR3 nucleotides: TGTGCCTGGAGTGTAGTCCACTCCAATCAGCCCCAGCATTTT. Amino acids: CAWSVVHSNQPQHF.

The J gene is TRBJ1-5, the V gene TRBV7-8, with D unclear. The CDR3 totals 15 residues. V gave up 5 bases and J gave up 5 bases, with 16 bases separating them. Germline loops: CDR1 SGHVS, CDR2 FQNEAQ. The CDR3 nucleotides read TGTGCCAGCAGCCCGGGTTTCAATGTCGATCAGCCCCAGCATTTT. As protein: CASSPGFNVDQPQHF.

V is TRBV27 and J is TRBJ2-1, with 8 bases aligning to TRBD2. The trim removed 5 bases at V and 0 bases at J, leaving 6 bases unmatched. The CDR3 contains 16 residues. Germline-derived CDR1 and CDR2 are MNHEY and SMNVEV (reference sequence). The chain's CDR3 is CASSPTSGVSYNEQFF. CDR3 nucleotide sequence: TGTGCCAGCAGTCCAACTAGCGGCGTCTCCTACAATGAGCAGTTCTTC.

The chain couples TRBV13 to TRBJ2-5; 11 positions agree with TRBD2. Germline V gene lookup returns CDR1 PRHDT and CDR2 FYEKMQ (reference sequence). CDR3 length: 15 amino acids. V was clipped by 5 bases and J by 5 bases; unmatched bases: 7. CDR3 protein: CASSRLAGTGETQYF. In nucleotides, the CDR3 is TGTGCCAGCAGCAGACTAGCGGGGACGGGGGAGACCCAGTACTTC.

The rearrangement uses TRBV27 and TRBJ2-1; tentative D call: TRBD2 (5 bases). CDR1 and CDR2 from the germline V gene are MNHEY and SMNVEV (reference sequence). CDR3 length equals 16 residues. V lost 2 bases and J 0 bases, leaving 11 bases between the germline ends. DNA of the CDR3: TGTGCCAGCAGTTTAACCGGACTGAGCTCCTACAATGAGCAGTTCTTC. Amino acid sequence: CASSLTGLSSYNEQFF.

The chain couples TRBV7-6 to TRBJ2-3; D not certain. V shed 0 bases and J shed 6 bases, with 10 bases lying between them. This CDR3 has 14 amino acids. Germline V gene data show CDR1 as SGHVS and CDR2 as FNYEAQ. CDR3 protein: CASSLAASSDTQYF. The CDR3 DNA follows: TGTGCCAGCAGCTTAGCTGCTAGTTCCGATACGCAGTATTTT.

The rearrangement joins TRBV10-1 to TRBJ2-7; maybe TRBD1 (5 bases). The CDR3 is 14 amino acids. CDR1 and CDR2 from the germline V gene are WNHNN and SYGVQD (reference sequence). V shed 0 bases and J shed 1 base, with 7 bases lying between them. The CDR3 reads CASSESQDSYEQYF. The DNA for the CDR3 is TGCGCCAGCAGTGAGTCACAGGATTCCTACGAGCAGTACTTC.

This clone rates as medium-sized. The chain employs TRBV19 and TRBJ1-2, with no clear D. Trimming cost V 5 bases and J 1 base, with 11 bases left between them. This CDR3 contains 14 residues. Germline lookup yields CDR1 LNHDA and CDR2 SQIVND (reference sequence). The CDR3 loop is CASSDPGLNYGYTF. The CDR3 region has the DNA TGTGCCAGTAGTGACCCGGGCCTTAACTATGGCTACACCTTC.

The chain combines TRBV11-3 with TRBJ2-3; no clear D gene. The CDR3 has 14 residues. Germline V gives CDR1 SGHNT, CDR2 YENEEA. Trimming took 5 bases from V and 2 from J, leaving 11 bases between them. The chain's CDR3 is CASSLTPTTDTQYF. The CDR3 DNA reads as TGTGCCAGCAGCCTGACACCTACCACAGATACGCAGTATTTT.

This chain joins TRBV5-4 and TRBJ1-2; 7 bases fit TRBD1. Trimming took 3 bases from V and 4 from J; bases not matched to a gene: 6. The CDR3 extends over 14 amino acids. Germline CDR1 is SGHNT and CDR2 is YYREEE (reference sequence). CDR3 amino acids: CASSSDRASYGYTF. CDR3 coding DNA: TGTGCCAGCAGCTCCGACAGGGCTAGCTATGGCTACACCTTC.

This clone appeared a few times. The CDR3 bases are TGTGCCAGCAGTTACGCGGCGGGACTTGGGGAAAAACTGTTTTTT. Amino acid sequence: CASSYAAGLGEKLFF. The rearrangement joins TRBV6-5 to TRBJ1-4, with a weak D call TRBD1 (5 bases). This CDR3 comprises 15 residues. Germline assignment: CDR1 MNHEY and CDR2 SVGAGI. Trimming took off 2 bases at V and 8 bases at J, with 15 bases between the two ends.

V and J are TRBV25-1 and TRBJ1-4; 7 bases agree with TRBD1. CDR1 MGHDK and CDR2 SYGVNS come from the germline V gene. This CDR3 has 15 residues. The ends lost 3 bases at V and 7 bases at J; junction bases unmatched: 8. CDR3 sequence reads: CASSDRGGRGEKLFF. CDR3 nucleotide sequence: TGTGCCAGCAGTGATAGAGGGGGCAGAGGTGAAAAACTGTTTTTT.

This rearrangement joins TRBV5-1 to TRBJ2-7, with 11 bases aligning to TRBD2. J lost 3 bases, V lost 0 bases, and 8 bases had no gene match. Germline values: CDR1 SGHRS, CDR2 YFSETQ. There are 17 residues in the CDR3. The CDR3 region has the DNA TGCGCCAGCAGCTTGGCGCTAGCGGGAGGTACCCTCTACGAGCAGTACTTC. This gives the protein CASSLALAGGTLYEQYF.

The V and J genes are TRBV5-6 and TRBJ2-3, with a possible D match to TRBD2 (5 bases). With 4 bases removed from V and 2 bases from J, the gap between germline ends came to 17 bases. The germline V gene encodes CDR1 SGHDT and CDR2 YYEEEE. The CDR3 is made up of 16 amino acids. CDR3 coding DNA: TGTGCCAGCAGCCTCGTTAAGCGGCAAAACACAGATACGCAGTATTTT. As protein: CASSLVKRQNTDTQYF.

Only a few counts were recorded for this clone. The V gene is TRBV19, the J gene TRBJ1-1; D remains ambiguous. V gave up 1 base and J gave up 1 base, with 7 bases separating them. The CDR3 runs to 14 residues. Germline V gene sequence: CDR1 LNHDA, CDR2 SQIVND (reference sequence). The chain's CDR3 is CASSIVAGNTEAFF. The DNA for the CDR3 is TGTGCCAGTAGTATAGTTGCAGGGAACACTGAAGCTTTCTTT.

The V call is TRBV19, the J call TRBJ1-1; possible D gene TRBD1, 5 bases. CDR1 and CDR2 from the germline V gene are LNHDA and SQIVND (reference sequence). The CDR3 contains 14 residues. V gave up 3 bases and J gave up 4 bases, with 12 bases separating them. The CDR3, as DNA: TGTGCCAGTAGTATGGCCGGGGGGGTCACTGAAGCTTTCTTT. Its protein is CASSMAGGVTEAFF. The full variable domain, its missing parts supplied by reference TRBV19 and TRBJ1-1, is DGGITQSPKYLFRKEGQNVTLSCEQNLNHDAMYWYRQDPGQGLRLIYYSQIVNDFQKGDIAEGYSVSREKKESFPLTVTSAQKNPTAFYLCASSMAGGVTEAFFGQGTRLTVV.

This CDR3 reads CASSEALRGTEAFF. CDR3 in DNA: TGTGCCAGCAGTGAAGCGCTTCGCGGCACTGAAGCTTTCTTT. The chain links TRBV6-1 to TRBJ1-1, with unresolved D. This CDR3 contains 14 residues. Per germline, CDR1 MNHNS and CDR2 SASEGT. Trimming pared 0 bases from V and 4 bases from J, leaving 9 bases between.

The J gene is TRBJ1-1, the V gene TRBV2, with D unresolved. Germline-derived CDR1 and CDR2 are SNHLY and FYNNEI. The length of the CDR3 is 10 residues. Trimming pared 4 bases from V and 7 bases from J, leaving 4 bases between. CDR3 residues: CASSVGEAFF. Written as DNA, the CDR3 is TGTGCCAGCAGTGTCGGTGAAGCTTTCTTT.

This chain joins TRBV27 and TRBJ1-1; the match to TRBD1 covers 7 bases. CDR1 is MNHEY, CDR2 SMNVEV, per germline (reference sequence). This CDR3 is 16 amino acids long. Trimming at V came to 1 base and at J to 1 base, leaving 6 bases not matched to a gene. Here the CDR3 reads CASSLWDRGPNTEAFF. In nucleotides, the CDR3 is TGTGCCAGCAGTTTATGGGACAGAGGACCGAACACTGAAGCTTTCTTT.

The CDR3 DNA reads as TGCAGCGTTGCCGGTGGGGACACATTCTCCTACGAGCAGTACTTC. It translates to CSVAGGDTFSYEQYF. The chain combines TRBV29-1 with TRBJ2-7; D might be TRBD1 (6 bases). V was pared by 4 bases and J by 0 bases, with 16 bases between. This CDR3 has 15 amino acids. Germline-derived CDR1 and CDR2 are SQVTM and ANQGSEA.

The chain has TRBV7-9 and TRBJ2-7; D tentatively reads TRBD1 or TRBD2 (5 bases each). V gave up 5 bases and J gave up 7 bases, with 18 bases separating them. The CDR3 has 14 residues. In germline, CDR1 is SEHNR, CDR2 FQNEAQ (reference sequence). The CDR3 sequence is CASSHPGRPQEQYF. The CDR3 DNA is TGTGCCAGCAGCCACCCGGGACGGCCTCAAGAGCAGTACTTC.

CDR3 in amino acids: CSARVRYEQYF. The CDR3, as DNA: TGCAGTGCTAGAGTAAGGTACGAGCAGTACTTC. The rearrangement links TRBV20-1 to TRBJ2-7; unclear D gene. V lost 1 base and J 4 bases, leaving 5 bases between the germline ends. Per the germline V gene, CDR1 is DFQATT and CDR2 is SNEGSKA (reference sequence). There are 11 residues in the CDR3.

This clone was recorded a few times. The chain links TRBV29-1 to TRBJ1-1; 11 bases line up with TRBD1. The CDR3 totals 11 residues. The junction had 4 bases not matched to a gene; V was cut back by 6 bases and J by 10 bases. The V gene's germline CDR1 is SQVTM and CDR2 ANQGSEA. The CDR3 here is CSVGQGAGAFF. The CDR3 DNA follows: TGCAGCGTCGGACAGGGGGCTGGAGCTTTCTTT. The whole variable domain, filled in from reference TRBV29-1 and TRBJ1-1, reads SAVISQKPSRDICQRGTSLTIQCQVDSQVTMMFWYRQQPGQSLTLIATANQGSEATYESGFVIDKFPISRPNLTFSTLTVSNMSPEDSSIYLCSVGQGAGAFFGQGTRLTVV.

The chain has TRBV9 and TRBJ1-5; D is undetermined. V was trimmed by 0 bases and J by 6 bases, leaving 10 bases between them. CDR3 length equals 14 residues. Germline V gives CDR1 SGDLS, CDR2 YYNGEE. This CDR3 reads CASSVGADGQPQHF. In DNA, the CDR3 is TGTGCCAGCAGCGTAGGGGCGGACGGTCAGCCCCAGCATTTT.

This clone was counted a single time. This chain links TRBV10-3 with TRBJ1-2; D is unresolved. CDR1 ENHRY and CDR2 SYGVKD come from the germline V gene. The CDR3 extends over 16 amino acids. Trimming left V 3 bases short and J 6 bases short, with 20 bases between. The CDR3 protein is CAISDTSVYVGDGYTF. In DNA, the CDR3 is TGTGCCATCAGTGACACCTCAGTTTACGTGGGTGATGGCTACACCTTC.

This clone was seen only once. The chain is built from TRBV15 and TRBJ2-1, with TRBD1 matching 12 bases. J was trimmed by 7 bases and V by 4 bases; bases with no gene match: 11. The CDR3 sequence is 17 residues long. CDR1 is LNHNV and CDR2 is YYDKDF in the germline V gene (reference sequence). This CDR3 reads CATSKEGPGQGANEQFF. The CDR3 bases are TGTGCCACCAGCAAGGAGGGTCCGGGACAGGGGGCGAATGAGCAGTTCTTC.

The chain combines TRBV7-2 with TRBJ2-7; 11 nucleotides agree with TRBD1. After removal of 5 bases from V and 3 bases from J, the junction contained 6 bases not matched to a gene. CDR3 length equals 15 residues. CDR1 is SGHTA and CDR2 is FQGNSA in the germline V gene. DNA for the CDR3: TGTGCCAGCAGCCTGGACAGGGGGCGCAACTACGAGCAGTACTTC. Amino acid sequence: CASSLDRGRNYEQYF.

The V call is TRBV6-6, the J call TRBJ2-4; 10 nucleotides line up with TRBD1. V dropped 5 bases and J dropped 6; count of bases not matched to a gene: 1. The CDR3 has 13 residues. Germline loops: CDR1 MNHNY, CDR2 SVGAGI (reference sequence). CDR3 protein: CASSRQGANIQYF. CDR3 sequence (DNA): TGTGCCAGCAGTCGACAGGGGGCAAACATTCAGTACTTC.

The chain uses TRBV5-1 and TRBJ1-6; D not resolved. The CDR3 has 17 residues. V lost 0 bases and J lost 7, with 17 bases in between. CDR1 is SGHRS, CDR2 YFSETQ, per germline. CDR3 sequence (DNA): TGCGCCAGCAGCTTGGACGAGTCAGGACGTGGGAATTCACCCCTCCACTTT. Translating it yields CASSLDESGRGNSPLHF.